This TCR beta chain was retrieved from a study of blood T cell repertoires in COVID-19. About the research overall: Material from acute and convalescent COVID-19 was sourced from the United States, Italy and Spain. The analysed material was cDNA or gDNA that came from T cells, B-cell-depleted T cells, or PBMCs.

In the authors' methods: Amplification with reference gene primers provided the estimates of nucleated cell counts. The data were produced by immunoSEQ multiplex PCR, yet TCRdb's version contains in-frame clones alone and is incomplete. V and J calls and clone size are as listed in that table; D and trimming were resolved from the DNA. The sample records more than 150,000 clones, 85% to 90% being singletons. CDR1 and CDR2 from the germline V gene are SQVTM and ANQGSEA. V gave up 5 bases and J gave up 4 bases; unmatched junction bases: 8. The CDR3 runs to 15 residues. V and J are TRBV29-1 and TRBJ2-2, with 9 bases matching TRBD1. The sequenced material came from peripheral blood. This clonotype was sampled from a woman aged 18-29 years who had recovered from COVID-19. CDR3 DNA: TGCAGCGTTCTCACCGGGACAGGGACCACCGGGGAGCTGTTTTTT. Translation: CSVLTGTGTTGELFF.